This entry features one TCR beta chain sequence. Its antigen is unknown. The input lacks base qualities; no much larger clone sits a single base away. The data derive from a study of blood T cell repertoires in COVID-19 (dated by TCRdb to the early 2020s). For the wider study: Collaborator samples came from the United States, Italy and Spain and covered acute and convalescent phases of COVID-19. The prospective study material was composed of cDNA or gDNA derived from T cells, B-cell-depleted T cells, or PBMCs. Subjects who had been exposed to COVID-19, were actively infected with it, or had recovered from it provided the deeply sampled blood TCRbeta repertoires that made up the dataset. The repertoires were released in a freely available public database intended as a resource for research on the immune response to SARS-CoV-2. Samples were obtained from the ongoing ImmuneRACE study (first 160 participants) and from 1,254 subjects provided by 6 global collaborators. A de-identified subject ID, COVID-19 status, age in years and sex were almost always included in the sample metadata. Where available, HLA class I and class II types were obtained from metadata supplied by the sample provider rather than from assay-based typing.

The immunoSEQ Assay, a bias-controlled multiplex PCR, was used to amplify TCRbeta CDR3 regions from genomic DNA. Concerning the study's data processing: The number of nucleated cells in each sample was estimated from the amplification of reference gene primers within the assay. To quantify the absolute abundance of each unique TCRbeta CDR3 rearrangement, sequence reads were collapsed and filtered. For each sample, productive Simpson clonality was calculated by taking the square root of Simpson's diversity index across productive rearrangements. The immuneACCESS repertoire file appears here via TCRdb, limited to in-frame rearrangements. These files lack a portion of the clones; in checked studies, under half of the deficit traces to unresolved V genes, and the cause of the others is not known. V and J calls and clone size follow that table, whereas D and trimming were derived from the DNA. Within this sample are around 250,000 clones, with about 90% of them counted one time only. The ten top clones hold around 1.3% of the sample.

Here is what the overall study found, with its caveats: The amount of clinical and demographic metadata varied by source and participant and was provided uncurated.

Participants in the prospective study were aged about 18 to 95 years, lived in more than 20 United States geographic areas, and enrolled through a virtual design. In the prospective study, cohorts were assigned on the basis of participant-reported clinical history obtained from a screening survey and a study questionnaire. Mobile phlebotomists in the prospective study collected whole blood, serum and a nasopharyngeal or oropharyngeal swab from every participant. Additional blood draws and questionnaires over an approximately two-month period could optionally be provided by prospective study participants. Prospective study blood samples were shipped either frozen or at room temperature before DNA extraction. The source of this sequence is a human donor in a cohort exposed to, infected with or recovered from COVID-19 (not recorded which). The donor label of this sample is uncertain. The sequenced material came from PBMCs or T cells enriched from blood (not recorded which).

The CDR3: CATSTEAGARDIQYF. The DNA sequence is TGTGCCACCAGCACAGAAGCGGGGGCCAGGGACATTCAGTACTTC. The chain links TRBV15 with TRBJ2-4; 8 junctional bases match TRBD2. V is trimmed back by 4 bases and J by 8 bases, and the junction contains 10 bases that no gene match accounts for. Looking up the germline V gene (reference sequence) yields CDR1 LNHNV and CDR2 YYDKDF. Measured from the cysteine to the phenylalanine, the CDR3 is 15 residues long. Only the CDR3 DNA stays, 45 bases, in frame from base 1.